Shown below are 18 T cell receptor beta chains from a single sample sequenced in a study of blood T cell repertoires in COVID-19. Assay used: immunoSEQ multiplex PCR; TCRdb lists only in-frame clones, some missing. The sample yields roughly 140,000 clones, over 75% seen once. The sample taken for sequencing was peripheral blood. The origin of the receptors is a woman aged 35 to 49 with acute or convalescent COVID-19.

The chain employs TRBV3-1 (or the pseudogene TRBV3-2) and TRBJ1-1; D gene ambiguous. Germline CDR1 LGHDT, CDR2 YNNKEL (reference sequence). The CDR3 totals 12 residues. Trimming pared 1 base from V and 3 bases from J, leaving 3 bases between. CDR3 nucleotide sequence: TGTGCCAGCAGCCAAGCTTACACTGAAGCTTTCTTT. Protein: CASSQAYTEAFF.

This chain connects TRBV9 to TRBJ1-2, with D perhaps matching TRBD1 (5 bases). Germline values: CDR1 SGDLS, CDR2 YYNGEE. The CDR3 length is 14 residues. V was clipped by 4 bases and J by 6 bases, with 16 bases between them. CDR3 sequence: CASSPEGAWDGYTF. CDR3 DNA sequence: TGTGCCAGCAGCCCAGAAGGGGCCTGGGATGGCTACACCTTC.

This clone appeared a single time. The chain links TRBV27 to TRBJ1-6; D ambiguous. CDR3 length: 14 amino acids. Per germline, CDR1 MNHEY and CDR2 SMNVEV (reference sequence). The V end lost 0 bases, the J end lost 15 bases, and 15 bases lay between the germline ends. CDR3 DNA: TGTGCCAGCAGTTTATCGATTGCGGCGAGAGACCTCCACTTT. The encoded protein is CASSLSIAARDLHF.

The CDR3 spells CASSYSSLWWSEAFF. CDR3 DNA sequence: TGTGCCAGCAGTTACTCGTCCCTTTGGTGGAGTGAAGCTTTCTTT. The V call is TRBV6-6, the J call TRBJ1-1, with no clear D. The CDR3 has 15 amino acids. Deletions cut 0 bases from V and 7 bases from J, with 15 bases between. Per germline, CDR1 MNHNY and CDR2 SVGAGI (reference sequence).

The CDR3 DNA is TGTGCCAGCAGCTTAGGGGGAGGTGGGAGTGGTGAAAAACTGTTTTTT. Protein: CASSLGGGGSGEKLFF. The rearrangement joins TRBV11-2 to TRBJ1-4; D unresolved. Trimming removed 1 base from V and 7 bases from J, with 16 bases in between. This CDR3 is 16 amino acids long. CDR1 is SGHAT and CDR2 is FQNNGV in the germline V gene.

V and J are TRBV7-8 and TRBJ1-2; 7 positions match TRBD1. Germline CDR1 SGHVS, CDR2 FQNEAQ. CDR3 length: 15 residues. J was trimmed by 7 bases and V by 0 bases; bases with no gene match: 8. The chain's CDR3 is CASSLATGRSGGYTF. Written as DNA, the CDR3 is TGTGCCAGCAGCTTAGCGACAGGGAGATCGGGTGGCTACACCTTC. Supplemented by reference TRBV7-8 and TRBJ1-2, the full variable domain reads GAGVSQSPRYKVAKRGQDVALRCDPISGHVSLFWYQQALGQGPEFLTYFQNEAQLDKSGLPSDRFFAERPEGSVSTLKIQRTQQEDSAVYLCASSLATGRSGGYTFGSGTRLTVV.

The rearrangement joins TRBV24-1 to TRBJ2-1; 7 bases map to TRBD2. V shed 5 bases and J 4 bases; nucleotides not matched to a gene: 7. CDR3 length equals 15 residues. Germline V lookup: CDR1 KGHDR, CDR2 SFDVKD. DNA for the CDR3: TGTGCCACCAGTGGGGGAGCGGGACCATACAATGAGCAGTTCTTC. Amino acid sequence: CATSGGAGPYNEQFF.

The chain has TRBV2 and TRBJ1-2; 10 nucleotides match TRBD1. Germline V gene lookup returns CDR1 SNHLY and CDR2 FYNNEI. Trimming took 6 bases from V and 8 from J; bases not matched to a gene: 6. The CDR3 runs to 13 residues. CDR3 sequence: CASRDRGQNGYTF. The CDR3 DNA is TGTGCCAGCAGAGACAGGGGGCAGAACGGCTACACCTTC.

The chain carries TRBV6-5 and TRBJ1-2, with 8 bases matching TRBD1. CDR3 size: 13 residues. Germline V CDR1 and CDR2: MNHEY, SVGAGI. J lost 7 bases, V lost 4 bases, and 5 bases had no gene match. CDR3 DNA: TGTGCCAGCAGTTCCGGACAGGGAGGTGGCTACACCTTC. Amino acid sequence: CASSSGQGGGYTF.

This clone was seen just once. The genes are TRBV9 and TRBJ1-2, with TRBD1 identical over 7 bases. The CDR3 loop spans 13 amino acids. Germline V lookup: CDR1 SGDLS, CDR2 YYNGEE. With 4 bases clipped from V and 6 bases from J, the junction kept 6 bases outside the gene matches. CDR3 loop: CASSLQTGNGYTF. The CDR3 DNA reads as TGTGCCAGCAGCCTCCAGACAGGGAATGGCTACACCTTC.

The CDR3 nucleotides read TGTGCCAGCAGCTTAAGGGTAGCGGGAGGGCCGAGTGAGCAGTTCTTC. The encoded protein is CASSLRVAGGPSEQFF. V is TRBV7-3 and J is TRBJ2-1, with TRBD2 identical over 11 bases. Germline CDR1 and CDR2: SGHTA and FQGTGA. The trim removed 1 base at V and 9 bases at J, leaving 8 bases unmatched. This CDR3 is 16 amino acids long.

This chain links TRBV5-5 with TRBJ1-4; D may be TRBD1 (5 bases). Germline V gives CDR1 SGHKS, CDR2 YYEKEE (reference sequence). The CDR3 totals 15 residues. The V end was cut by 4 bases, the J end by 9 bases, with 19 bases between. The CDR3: CASSPLGDQAQKLFF. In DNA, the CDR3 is TGTGCCAGCAGCCCGTTAGGGGATCAAGCTCAAAAACTGTTTTTT.

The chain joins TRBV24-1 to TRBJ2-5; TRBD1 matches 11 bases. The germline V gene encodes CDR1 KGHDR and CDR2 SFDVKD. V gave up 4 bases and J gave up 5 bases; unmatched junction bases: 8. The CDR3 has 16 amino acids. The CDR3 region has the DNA TGTGCCACCAGTGAATTGGACAGGGGGCATATGGAGACCCAGTACTTC. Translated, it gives CATSELDRGHMETQYF.

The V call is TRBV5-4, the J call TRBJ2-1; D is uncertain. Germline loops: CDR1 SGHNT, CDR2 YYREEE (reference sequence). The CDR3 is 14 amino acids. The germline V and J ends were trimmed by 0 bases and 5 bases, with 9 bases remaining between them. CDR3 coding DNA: TGTGCCAGCAGCTTGGTAGCCGGAAACAATGAGCAGTTCTTC. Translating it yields CASSLVAGNNEQFF.

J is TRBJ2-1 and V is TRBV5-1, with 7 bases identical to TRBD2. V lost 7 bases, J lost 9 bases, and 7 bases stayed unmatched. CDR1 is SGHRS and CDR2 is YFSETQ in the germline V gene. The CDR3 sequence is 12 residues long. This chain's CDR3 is CASLGPGGEQFF. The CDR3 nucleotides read TGCGCCAGCCTCGGCCCGGGGGGTGAGCAGTTCTTC.

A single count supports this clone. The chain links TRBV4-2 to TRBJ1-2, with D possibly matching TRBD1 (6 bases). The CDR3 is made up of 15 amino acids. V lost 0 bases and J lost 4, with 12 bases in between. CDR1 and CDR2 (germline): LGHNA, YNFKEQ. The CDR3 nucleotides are TGTGCCAGCAGCCAAGAAACCAGGGGTGGCTATGGCTACACCTTC. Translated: CASSQETRGGYGYTF.

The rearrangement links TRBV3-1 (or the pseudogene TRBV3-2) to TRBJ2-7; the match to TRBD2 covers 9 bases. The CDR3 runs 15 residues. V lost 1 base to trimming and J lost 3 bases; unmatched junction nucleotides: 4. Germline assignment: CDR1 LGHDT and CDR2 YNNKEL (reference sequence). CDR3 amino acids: CASSQGGGDLYEQYF. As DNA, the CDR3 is TGTGCCAGCAGCCAAGGCGGGGGGGATCTCTACGAGCAGTACTTC.

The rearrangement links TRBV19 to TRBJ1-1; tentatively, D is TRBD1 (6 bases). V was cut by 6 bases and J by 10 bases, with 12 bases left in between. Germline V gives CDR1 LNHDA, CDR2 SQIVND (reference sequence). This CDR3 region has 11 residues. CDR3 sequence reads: CASSLGGAAFF. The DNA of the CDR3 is TGTGCCAGTAGCCTGGGGGGGGCAGCTTTCTTT.